The 28 T cell receptor beta chains reported below all come from one sample, sequenced in a study of T cell repertoires in cytomegalovirus infection. TCRdb redid the calling of the reads with MiXCR, one entry per CDR3 protein. The sample consists of under 800,000 distinct CDR3 sequences, less than 25% of them appearing once. The sequenced material came from CD8+ T cells from PBMCs. The receptors were gathered from a human donor in good health (CMV status not recorded). Some clones in this sample may be carry-over from other donors' samples.

This clonotype turned up a few times. An end of the junction differs from the germline gene, which may be a read error. The chain carries TRBV4-1 and TRBJ2-1; D might be TRBD2 (6 bases). The CDR3 has 14 amino acids. Germline CDR1 and CDR2: MGHRA and YSYEKL. CDR3 amino acids: CASSTARGNNEQFF. Here the CDR3 DNA reads TGTGCCAGCAGTACGGCCCGGGGGAACAATGAGCAGTTCTTC.

The chain recombines TRBV12-3 or TRBV12-4 with TRBJ2-1; D is unresolved. V was trimmed by 5 bases and J by 4 bases, leaving 9 bases between them. The CDR3 is made up of 13 amino acids. CDR3 nucleotide sequence: TGTGCCAGCAGTCCAATAGGTTACAATGAGCAGTTCTTC. Translated: CASSPIGYNEQFF.

This clonotype was seen ten or more times. This rearrangement joins TRBV7-6 to TRBJ2-3, with 7 bases lining up with TRBD1. The CDR3 is made up of 15 amino acids. With V trimmed by 1 base and J by 6 bases, 7 bases remained unmatched. The germline gives CDR1 SGHVS, CDR2 FNYEAQ. For the CDR3, the DNA is TGTGCCAGCAGCTTAGAACAGGGGACGTACGATACGCAGTATTTT. This translates into CASSLEQGTYDTQYF.

The genes are TRBV28 and TRBJ1-2, with D possibly matching TRBD1 (6 bases). With 5 bases removed from V and 10 bases from J, the gap between germline ends came to 20 bases. The germline V gene has CDR1 MDHEN and CDR2 SYDVKM. The CDR3 is 14 amino acids. CDR3 residues: CASSGPGAGNDYTF. The CDR3 region has the DNA TGTGCCAGCAGTGGTCCGGGGGCAGGGAATGACTACACCTTC.

This clonotype was recorded a few times. The chain links TRBV7-9 to TRBJ2-7; D remains ambiguous. This CDR3 is built from 12 residues. Germline lookup yields CDR1 SEHNR and CDR2 FQNEAQ (reference sequence). The V gene lost 4 bases and the J gene lost 4 bases, with 8 bases spanning the gap. CDR3 nucleotide sequence: TGTGCCAGCAGCTCAAACCTATACGAGCAGTACTTC. Protein: CASSSNLYEQYF.

This clonotype was recorded many times. The chain recombines TRBV7-2 with TRBJ2-3; TRBD2 aligns across 9 bases. This CDR3 comprises 16 residues. The V and J ends lost 3 bases and 0 bases, in that order; junction bases with no gene match: 4. Germline values: CDR1 SGHTA, CDR2 FQGNSA. The CDR3 is CASSFVAGESTDTQYF. The CDR3 coding sequence is TGTGCCAGCAGCTTCGTAGCGGGGGAGAGCACAGATACGCAGTATTTT.

The chain is built from TRBV20-1 and TRBJ2-1; 14 bases fit TRBD2. There are 17 residues in the CDR3. Germline V gene sequence: CDR1 DFQATT, CDR2 SNEGSKA (reference sequence). J lost 8 bases, V lost 1 base, and 10 bases had no gene match. Here the CDR3 DNA reads TGCAGTGCTAGAGGGAGAGGACTAGCGGGGGGCCGGGATGAGCAGTTCTTC. This codes for CSARGRGLAGGRDEQFF.

There are a few counts of this clonotype. This chain uses TRBV28 with TRBJ1-5; D not certain. V was shortened by 7 bases and J by 3 bases, with 13 bases between the two germline ends. The CDR3 contains 14 residues. CDR1 and CDR2 (germline): MDHEN, SYDVKM. The CDR3 spells CASTTGGFNQPQHF. In DNA, the CDR3 is TGTGCCAGCACCACCGGAGGGTTCAATCAGCCCCAGCATTTT.

This clonotype was seen more than once but under ten times. J is TRBJ1-2 and V is TRBV7-9, with 9 bases aligning to TRBD1. V shed 3 bases and J 8 bases; nucleotides not matched to a gene: 16. The CDR3 is 17 residues long. Per the germline V gene, CDR1 is SEHNR and CDR2 is FQNEAQ (reference sequence). DNA for the CDR3: TGTGCCAGCAGCTTTCCCTCGGGACAGGGAGTCGGAATCGGCTACACCTTC. This encodes CASSFPSGQGVGIGYTF.

This clonotype was found many times. The chain employs TRBV7-8 and TRBJ2-4, with D hard to call. The CDR3 spans 15 residues. Germline V gene data show CDR1 as SGHVS and CDR2 as FQNEAQ. Trimming cost V 1 base and J 4 bases, with 11 bases left between them. CDR3 protein: CASSLGSSAKNIQYF. CDR3 DNA: TGTGCCAGCAGCTTAGGATCGTCGGCAAAAAACATTCAGTACTTC.

This clonotype was detected only a few times. The chain uses TRBV5-5 and TRBJ2-1; 7 positions match TRBD2. Unmatched junction bases numbered 10, after V lost 3 bases and J lost 4 bases. CDR3 length: 16 amino acids. CDR1 SGHKS and CDR2 YYEKEE come from the germline V gene (reference sequence). The CDR3 here is CASSSPGGGSYNEQFF. CDR3 DNA: TGTGCCAGCAGCTCCCCGGGCGGGGGTTCGTACAATGAGCAGTTCTTC.

This clonotype was recorded a few times. This chain links TRBV20-1 with TRBJ2-1; possibly TRBD1 for D (6 bases). The V gene's germline CDR1 is DFQATT and CDR2 SNEGSKA (reference sequence). Trimming stripped 3 bases from V and 5 bases from J, with 14 bases between. CDR3 length equals 14 residues. CDR3 DNA: TGCAGTGCTAGTGTCGGACAGATAGACAATGAGCAGTTCTTC. Its translation is CSASVGQIDNEQFF.

This clonotype has a handful of counts. This chain connects TRBV20-1 to TRBJ1-1; maybe TRBD1 (6 bases). Germline values: CDR1 DFQATT, CDR2 SNEGSKA (reference sequence). The V end lost 1 base, the J end lost 1 base, and 16 bases lay between the germline ends. The CDR3 sequence is 16 residues long. The CDR3: CSARGSWGRGNTEAFF. The CDR3 bases are TGCAGTGCTAGAGGATCGTGGGGGCGGGGGAACACTGAAGCTTTCTTT.

In this sample, this clonotype turned up many times. V is TRBV7-9 and J is TRBJ1-5; D perhaps matches TRBD1 (5 bases). Germline V gives CDR1 SEHNR, CDR2 FQNEAQ (reference sequence). The ends were cut back, 4 bases at V and 0 bases at J, with 7 bases in the middle. The CDR3 sequence is 14 residues long. The CDR3 bases are TGTGCCAGCAGCTCAGGGACTAGCAATCAGCCCCAGCATTTT. Protein: CASSSGTSNQPQHF.

Only a few counts were recorded for this clonotype. This rearrangement joins TRBV6-5 to TRBJ2-2; D gene ambiguous. V shed 0 bases and J shed 1 base, with 12 bases lying between them. The CDR3 spans 17 residues. Germline V gene sequence: CDR1 MNHEY, CDR2 SVGAGI. The CDR3 spells CASSYSRQVVNTGELFF. The CDR3 DNA follows: TGTGCCAGCAGTTACTCGAGGCAGGTGGTGAACACCGGGGAGCTGTTTTTT.

J is TRBJ2-7 and V is TRBV6-6; 7 bases match TRBD1. CDR1 is MNHNY and CDR2 is SVGAGI in the germline V gene (reference sequence). This CDR3 has 19 residues. J gave up 0 bases and V 0 bases, and 14 bases lay outside the gene matches. In DNA form, the CDR3 reads TGTGCCAGCAGTTACTCGACATCGCCTCGGGACAGTTTCTCCTACGAGCAGTACGTC. It specifies CASSYSTSPRDSFSYEQYV.

The table lists this clonotype with many counts. The rearrangement uses TRBV7-8 and TRBJ2-5, with D maybe TRBD2 (5 bases). The germline V and J ends were trimmed by 8 bases and 0 bases, with 13 bases remaining between them. Germline V lookup: CDR1 SGHVS, CDR2 FQNEAQ. The CDR3 sequence is 14 residues long. The CDR3 here is CASYNTGYQETQYF. Here the CDR3 DNA reads TGTGCCAGCTATAATACGGGGTACCAAGAGACCCAGTACTTC.

This clonotype was seen more than once but under ten times. The chain couples TRBV4-1 to TRBJ2-6; D is possibly TRBD1 (5 bases). The V gene lost 0 bases and the J gene lost 1 base, with 10 bases spanning the gap. CDR1 is MGHRA, CDR2 YSYEKL, per germline. The CDR3 spans 17 residues. The DNA for the CDR3 is TGCGCCAGCAGCCAAGATTCGGCAGGGTCTGGGGCCAACGTCCTGACTTTC. Its protein product is CASSQDSAGSGANVLTF.

As for this clonotype: One end of the junction does not line up with germline, which may come from a read error. This chain uses TRBV20-1 with TRBJ1-2, with 7 positions matching TRBD1. The CDR3 extends over 14 amino acids. From germline, CDR1 is DFQATT and CDR2 SNEGSKA (reference sequence). This CDR3 reads CSAHKTGNNYDYTF. The DNA of the CDR3 is TGCAGTGCTCATAAGACAGGGAACAACTATGACTACACCTTC.

This rearrangement joins TRBV2 to TRBJ2-4, with 8 positions matching TRBD1. The CDR3 contains 12 residues. Germline values: CDR1 SNHLY, CDR2 FYNNEI. This CDR3 reads CGSQGGGNIQYF. The CDR3 nucleotides read TGTGGCTCACAGGGGGGAGGAAACATTCAGTACTTC.

This clonotype was detected many times. The J gene is TRBJ2-5, the V gene TRBV7-6; TRBD1 matches at 7 bases. There are 13 residues in the CDR3. The germline CDR1 and CDR2 sequences are SGHVS and FNYEAQ. V was pared by 4 bases and J by 5 bases, with 4 bases of the junction left unmatched. CDR3 bases: TGTGCCAGCAGCTCTGGACAGGCCGAGACCCAGTACTTC. The encoded protein is CASSSGQAETQYF.

This clonotype has ten or more counts. The chain combines TRBV7-8 with TRBJ2-7; D unresolved. Trimming removed 4 bases at V and 0 bases at J, with 7 bases between. Germline V gene sequence: CDR1 SGHVS, CDR2 FQNEAQ. This CDR3 spans 13 amino acids. In DNA, the CDR3 is TGTGCCAGCAGCTCTTACATCTCCTACGAGCAGTACGTC. It encodes CASSSYISYEQYV.

The table lists this clonotype with a few counts. The CDR3 reads CASSLEGTGVQPQHF. For the CDR3, the DNA is TGTGCCAGCAGCTTAGAAGGGACAGGGGTTCAGCCCCAGCATTTT. The chain combines TRBV7-9 with TRBJ1-5; 10 bases map to TRBD1. CDR1 and CDR2 (germline): SEHNR, FQNEAQ (reference sequence). The V segment lost 1 base and the J segment 6 bases; nucleotides outside the gene matches: 3. There are 15 residues in the CDR3.

A few counts support this clonotype. The chain carries TRBV9 and TRBJ2-3; 10 bases fit TRBD1. The J segment lost 3 bases and the V segment lost 5 bases, leaving 3 bases of the junction unmatched. There are 14 residues in the CDR3. Germline loops: CDR1 SGDLS, CDR2 YYNGEE. The DNA for the CDR3 is TGTGCCAGCAGTGAGGGACAGGGGACAGATACGCAGTATTTT. Translated, it gives CASSEGQGTDTQYF.

This clonotype was observed at least ten times. CDR3 sequence (DNA): TGTGCCAGCCAGGGGGGCTACAATGAGCAGTTCTTC. Amino acids: CASQGGYNEQFF. The rearrangement links TRBV6-2 or TRBV6-3 to TRBJ2-1, with D possibly matching TRBD1 (7 bases). CDR3 size: 12 residues. V was shortened by 8 bases and J by 3 bases, with 8 bases between the two germline ends. The germline CDR1 and CDR2 sequences are MNHEY and SVGEGT.

Turning to this clonotype: A much more abundant neighbour one base away suggests this may be a read error. The chain employs TRBV7-6 and TRBJ2-1, with D possibly matching TRBD2 (5 bases). The CDR3 runs to 15 residues. The germline V gene has CDR1 SGHVS and CDR2 FNYEAQ. The CDR3 region is CASSLAGNAYNGQFF. The CDR3 DNA reads as TGTGCCAGCAGCTTAGCCGGGAACGCCTACAATGGGCAGTTCTTC.

This clonotype was seen only a few times. This chain connects TRBV7-9 to TRBJ2-2; D not certain. CDR1 is SEHNR, CDR2 FQNEAQ, per germline (reference sequence). There are 14 residues in the CDR3. Trimming stripped 5 bases from V and 1 base from J, with 8 bases between. In DNA, the CDR3 is TGTGCCAGCAGCCCGATAATGAACACCGGGGAGCTGTTTTTT. It encodes CASSPIMNTGELFF.

DNA of the CDR3: TGCAGTGCTAGAGGGGGGTTCTCCTACGAGCAGTACGTC. Amino acids: CSARGGFSYEQYV. V is TRBV20-1 and J is TRBJ2-7; D possibly uses TRBD1 or TRBD2 (5 bases each). V lost 1 base to trimming and J lost 0 bases, with 7 bases between them. The germline V gene encodes CDR1 DFQATT and CDR2 SNEGSKA (reference sequence). This CDR3 has 13 amino acids.